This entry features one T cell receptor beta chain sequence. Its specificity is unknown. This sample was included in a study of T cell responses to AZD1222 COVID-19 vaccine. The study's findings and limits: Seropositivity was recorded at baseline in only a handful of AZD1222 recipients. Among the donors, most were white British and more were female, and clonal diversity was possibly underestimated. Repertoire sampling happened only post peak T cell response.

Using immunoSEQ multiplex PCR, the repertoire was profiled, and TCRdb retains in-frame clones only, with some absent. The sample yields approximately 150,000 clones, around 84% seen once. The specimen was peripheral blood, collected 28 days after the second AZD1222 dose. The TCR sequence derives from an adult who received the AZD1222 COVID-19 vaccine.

Here the CDR3 reads CASTTPGNTIYF. The CDR3 DNA reads TGTGCCAGTACGACACCTGGAAACACCATATATTTT. This rearrangement joins TRBV19 to TRBJ1-3; D remains ambiguous. This CDR3 has 12 amino acids. The germline CDR1 and CDR2 sequences are LNHDA and SQIVND (reference sequence). Trimming pared 7 bases from V and 2 bases from J, leaving 6 bases between.